Below, 20 T cell receptor beta chains from the same sample are listed, as sequenced in a study of blood T cell repertoires in COVID-19. The table came from immunoSEQ multiplex PCR; TCRdb's copy has only in-frame clones and leaves some out. The table records fewer than 200,000 clones, about 84% of them present only once. The sequenced sample consisted of peripheral blood. The receptor source for this set is a human donor in a cohort sampled during active COVID-19.

The rearrangement links TRBV27 to TRBJ1-1, with 8 positions matching TRBD1. CDR1 is MNHEY and CDR2 is SMNVEV in the germline V gene (reference sequence). The ends lost 6 bases at V and 6 bases at J; junction bases unmatched: 6. There are 13 residues in the CDR3. CDR3 amino acids: CASRYTGGAEAFF. As DNA, the CDR3 is TGTGCCAGCAGGTATACAGGGGGGGCTGAAGCTTTCTTT.

Only one count was recorded for this clone. The chain employs TRBV6-5 and TRBJ2-7, with a possible D match to TRBD1 (7 bases). The CDR3 runs to 14 residues. Germline V gene lookup returns CDR1 MNHEY and CDR2 SVGAGI. Trimming shortened V by 6 bases and J by 5 bases, and 17 bases separated the two germline ends. The chain's CDR3 is CASSRDREVNEQYF. CDR3 nucleotide sequence: TGTGCCAGCAGCCGAGACAGGGAGGTCAACGAGCAGTACTTC.

The chain recombines TRBV2 with TRBJ2-2; 7 bases are shared with TRBD1. Germline V CDR1 and CDR2: SNHLY, FYNNEI. Germline trimming cut 5 bases from V and 7 bases from J; bases unmatched to any gene: 10. This CDR3 is 15 amino acids long. CDR3 nucleotides: TGTGCCAGCAGTACGACAGGGAAGGCGATCGGGGAGCTGTTTTTT. Its protein is CASSTTGKAIGELFF.

The chain links TRBV2 to TRBJ1-6, with a possible D match to TRBD1 (5 bases). Germline V gene data show CDR1 as SNHLY and CDR2 as FYNNEI. V was cut by 4 bases and J by 4 bases, with 14 bases left in between. The CDR3 has 16 amino acids. The CDR3: CASSVSTGGYNSPLHF. CDR3 bases: TGTGCCAGCAGTGTGTCTACGGGGGGGTATAATTCACCCCTCCACTTT.

This rearrangement joins TRBV10-2 to TRBJ2-2; D not resolved. The CDR3 loop spans 18 amino acids. Between the trimmed V and J ends, which lost 2 bases and 1 base, there was a span of 17 bases. Germline CDR1 and CDR2: WSHSY and SAAADI. CDR3 bases: TGCGCCAGCAGTGAGCTATGGCCGATAGACTTGAACACCGGGGAGCTGTTTTTT. As protein: CASSELWPIDLNTGELFF.

The gene calls are TRBV6-6 and TRBJ2-7, with D possibly TRBD2 on 6 matching bases. The V gene lost 8 bases and the J gene lost 3 bases, with 14 bases spanning the gap. Germline CDR1 MNHNY, CDR2 SVGAGI (reference sequence). The CDR3 covers 13 residues. The CDR3 DNA follows: TGTGCCAGCCGGCGGGACGAGGTCTACGAGCAGTACTTC. As protein: CASRRDEVYEQYF.

This clone came up a few times. This chain joins TRBV18 and TRBJ1-4; D remains ambiguous. This CDR3 is built from 15 residues. The V and J ends lost 0 bases and 8 bases respectively, with 13 bases between them. From germline, CDR1 is KGHSH and CDR2 LQKENI. CDR3 in amino acids: CASSPPNGEGEKLFF. As DNA, the CDR3 is TGTGCCAGCTCACCACCGAATGGGGAGGGAGAAAAACTGTTTTTT.

The genes are TRBV11-1 and TRBJ2-7, with 9 positions matching TRBD1. CDR1 SGHAT and CDR2 FQDESV come from the germline V gene (reference sequence). With V trimmed by 5 bases and J by 6 bases, 5 bases remained unmatched. The CDR3 is 13 amino acids. The CDR3 loop reads CASSPGQGGEQYF. For the CDR3, the DNA is TGTGCCAGCAGCCCGGGACAGGGTGGCGAGCAGTACTTC.

This chain connects TRBV3-1 (or the pseudogene TRBV3-2) to TRBJ1-1; D may be TRBD1 (6 bases). The germline V gene has CDR1 LGHDT and CDR2 YNNKEL (reference sequence). This CDR3 contains 13 residues. Trimming cost V 1 base and J 5 bases, with 8 bases left between them. This CDR3 reads CASSQVRGTEAFF. The CDR3 DNA reads TGTGCCAGCAGCCAAGTAAGGGGGACTGAAGCTTTCTTT.

V usage is TRBV5-1 and J usage is TRBJ1-2; 9 nucleotides align to TRBD1. Unmatched junction bases numbered 5, after V lost 0 bases and J lost 5 bases. Germline V CDR1 and CDR2: SGHRS, YFSETQ. The CDR3 is 15 residues long. Here the CDR3 DNA reads TGCGCCAGCAGCTTGGGGGACAGGGAGGTTTATGGCTACACCTTC. Translation gives CASSLGDREVYGYTF.

The chain carries TRBV7-9 and TRBJ2-6, with 7 bases fitting TRBD1. V dropped 4 bases and J dropped 0; count of bases not matched to a gene: 12. The CDR3 covers 19 residues. The V gene's germline CDR1 is SEHNR and CDR2 FQNEAQ (reference sequence). The CDR3 DNA follows: TGTGCCAGCAGCTCTCAGGAGGCAGGGGGATACTCTGGGGCCAACGTCCTGACTTTC. Protein sequence: CASSSQEAGGYSGANVLTF.

This clone was seen once. This chain connects TRBV6-2 or TRBV6-3 to TRBJ2-2; the match to TRBD2 covers 9 bases. The CDR3 is made up of 17 amino acids. CDR1 is MNHEY, CDR2 SVGEGT, per germline. The V segment lost 0 bases and the J segment 2 bases; nucleotides outside the gene matches: 4. The DNA for the CDR3 is TGTGCCAGCAGTTACTCGCTGACTAGCGGAAACACCGGGGAGCTGTTTTTT. Translating it yields CASSYSLTSGNTGELFF.

The gene calls are TRBV7-8 and TRBJ2-3; 9 nucleotides align to TRBD1. From germline, CDR1 is SGHVS and CDR2 FQNEAQ. The ends lost 6 bases at V and 0 bases at J; junction bases unmatched: 1. This CDR3 has 14 residues. The CDR3 loop reads CASRTGGSTDTQYF. Here the CDR3 DNA reads TGTGCCAGCAGGACAGGGGGAAGCACAGATACGCAGTATTTT. Filled out from reference TRBV7-8 and TRBJ2-3, the complete variable domain reads GAGVSQSPRYKVAKRGQDVALRCDPISGHVSLFWYQQALGQGPEFLTYFQNEAQLDKSGLPSDRFFAERPEGSVSTLKIQRTQQEDSAVYLCASRTGGSTDTQYFGPGTRLTVL.

This clone appeared once. The CDR3 DNA reads TGTGCCAGCAGTGGATGGACAGGGGAGTTCGAGCAGTACTTC. Translated, it gives CASSGWTGEFEQYF. The chain has TRBV2 and TRBJ2-7; the match to TRBD1 covers 9 bases. CDR3 length equals 14 residues. The V gene's germline CDR1 is SNHLY and CDR2 FYNNEI. J lost 6 bases, V lost 4 bases, and 7 bases had no gene match.

This chain connects TRBV9 to TRBJ2-5; the D gene is possibly TRBD2 (7 bases). Germline-derived CDR1 and CDR2 are SGDLS and YYNGEE. The CDR3 has 15 amino acids. Trimming stripped 0 bases from V and 0 bases from J, with 9 bases between. The CDR3 region has the DNA TGTGCCAGCAGCGTAGTCGGGGGGCACCAAGAGACCCAGTACTTC. It is translated as CASSVVGGHQETQYF.

The rearrangement links TRBV27 to TRBJ2-1, with D maybe TRBD2 (6 bases). The CDR3 runs to 16 residues. Trimming pared 5 bases from V and 0 bases from J, leaving 14 bases between. Germline values: CDR1 MNHEY, CDR2 SMNVEV (reference sequence). CDR3 region: CASSPLGGSSYNEQFF. The CDR3 nucleotides are TGTGCCAGCAGTCCCCTCGGGGGTAGCTCCTACAATGAGCAGTTCTTC.

This chain links TRBV18 with TRBJ1-2; 7 nucleotides line up with TRBD1. After removal of 4 bases from V and 7 bases from J, the junction contained 12 bases not matched to a gene. The CDR3 totals 15 residues. Germline values: CDR1 KGHSH, CDR2 LQKENI. The CDR3 is CASSQLQGRRGGYTF. CDR3 DNA: TGTGCCAGCTCACAACTACAGGGGCGTAGAGGTGGCTACACCTTC.

This sequence joins TRBV3-1 (or the pseudogene TRBV3-2) and TRBJ1-1, with D unclear. CDR1 is LGHDT, CDR2 YNNKEL, per germline (reference sequence). The CDR3 covers 16 residues. The germline V and J ends were trimmed by 1 base and 2 bases, with 14 bases remaining between them. This chain's CDR3 is CASSQAWQRVNTEAFF. CDR3 nucleotides: TGTGCCAGCAGCCAAGCATGGCAGCGAGTCAACACTGAAGCTTTCTTT.

The chain combines TRBV5-5 with TRBJ1-5; no definite D call. Looked up from germline, CDR1 is SGHKS and CDR2 is YYEKEE (reference sequence). Trimming stripped 3 bases from V and 9 bases from J, with 16 bases between. This CDR3 has 14 amino acids. CDR3 nucleotides: TGTGCCAGCAGCTCCAGAGATGGCGGATGGCCCCAGCATTTT. As protein: CASSSRDGGWPQHF.

This rearrangement joins TRBV7-6 to TRBJ1-3, with 8 bases matching TRBD1. V shed 5 bases, J shed 2 bases, and the junction held 5 bases outside the gene matches. The CDR3 is 15 amino acids. Germline V CDR1 and CDR2: SGHVS, FNYEAQ. The CDR3 DNA reads as TGTGCCAGCAGCCGACAGGGGAGAGCTGGAAACACCATATATTTT. Encoded protein: CASSRQGRAGNTIYF.